These 21 T cell receptor beta chains were all obtained from the same sample, sequenced in a study of naive and memory T cell subsets. Both TRBC1 and TRBC2 were covered by a beta constant-region primer of two equimolar oligonucleotides. Using its own MiXCR run on the UMI-ligation and nested PCR reads, TCRdb lists one record per CDR3 protein. The sample holds about 90,000 distinct CDR3 sequences, roughly 7% seen once. The sequencing sample was made of central memory CD4+ T cells from blood. The receptors shown here come from a human donor in good health.

This chain connects TRBV18 to TRBJ1-3; 9 nucleotides match TRBD1. The CDR3 has 16 amino acids. The V gene's germline CDR1 is KGHSH and CDR2 LQKENI. Trimming took 1 base from V and 5 from J; bases not matched to a gene: 6. CDR3 coding DNA: TGTGCCAGCTCACCACGGTCCACAGGGGGCCGAAACACCATATATTTT. Translation: CASSPRSTGGRNTIYF.

In this sample, this clonotype turned up many times. DNA of the CDR3: TGTGCCAGCAGCCAAGACACCAGGGTAGGCACTGAAGCTTTCTTT. Amino acid sequence: CASSQDTRVGTEAFF. The J gene is TRBJ1-1, the V gene TRBV4-2; possibly TRBD1 for D (5 bases). The CDR3 consists of 15 residues. Trimming took 0 bases from V and 4 from J, leaving 12 bases between them. CDR1 and CDR2 from the germline V gene are LGHNA and YNFKEQ.

This clonotype was counted at least ten times. The chain links TRBV20-1 to TRBJ2-7, with 16 positions matching TRBD2. CDR3 length equals 17 residues. V shed 7 bases, J shed 4 bases, and the junction held 13 bases outside the gene matches. Germline CDR1 reads DFQATT; CDR2 reads SNEGSKA (reference sequence). CDR3 residues: CSGASGTSGRAGYEQYF. The CDR3 DNA reads TGCAGTGGGGCATCCGGGACTAGCGGGAGGGCCGGTTACGAGCAGTACTTC.

This clonotype was detected ten times or more. V usage is TRBV20-1 and J usage is TRBJ1-2; D is unresolved. Germline V gene sequence: CDR1 DFQATT, CDR2 SNEGSKA (reference sequence). V lost 7 bases, J lost 4 bases, and 13 bases lay in between. The CDR3 is 12 residues long. The DNA for the CDR3 is TGCAGTGTTGATGAGGTCGCCTATGGCTACACCTTC. Translation: CSVDEVAYGYTF.

V is TRBV10-3 and J is TRBJ1-2; a possible D gene is TRBD1 (6 bases). This CDR3 has 17 residues. Germline V gives CDR1 ENHRY, CDR2 SYGVKD. With 3 bases removed from V and 0 bases from J, the gap between germline ends came to 17 bases. The CDR3 DNA follows: TGTGCCATCAGTGAACAAATAATGGGGGCGTCTAACTATGGCTACACCTTC. Protein product: CAISEQIMGASNYGYTF.

V is TRBV2 and J is TRBJ1-1; D gene unclear. V was trimmed by 8 bases and J by 5 bases, leaving 9 bases between them. The CDR3 sequence is 11 residues long. CDR1 and CDR2 from the germline V gene are SNHLY and FYNNEI. The CDR3 reads CASLLFTEAFF. Written as DNA, the CDR3 is TGTGCCAGCCTGCTCTTTACTGAAGCTTTCTTT.

This clonotype was seen ten or more times. The genes are TRBV19 and TRBJ2-2; the match to TRBD2 covers 10 bases. The length of the CDR3 is 15 residues. Germline loops: CDR1 LNHDA, CDR2 SQIVND (reference sequence). J was trimmed by 5 bases and V by 6 bases; bases with no gene match: 6. CDR3: CASRRLAGVTGELFF. Here the CDR3 DNA reads TGTGCCAGTAGGCGCCTAGCGGGAGTTACCGGGGAGCTGTTTTTT.

The chain couples TRBV14 to TRBJ1-1; maybe TRBD1 (6 bases). V was pared by 0 bases and J by 12 bases, with 17 bases between. CDR1 is SGHDN and CDR2 is FVKESK in the germline V gene. This CDR3 is 14 amino acids long. The CDR3 is CASSQDPGRGTSFF. The CDR3 DNA is TGTGCCAGCAGCCAAGATCCCGGCAGGGGTACGTCTTTCTTT.

This clonotype was recorded many times. The chain joins TRBV20-1 to TRBJ1-4; no firm D call. The germline V and J ends were trimmed by 2 bases and 0 bases, with 4 bases remaining between them. Germline V gene lookup returns CDR1 DFQATT and CDR2 SNEGSKA (reference sequence). The CDR3 extends over 13 amino acids. DNA of the CDR3: TGCAGTGCTAGATACTCAACTAATGAAAAACTGTTTTTT. Amino acids: CSARYSTNEKLFF.

This clonotype occurred many times. The chain employs TRBV18 and TRBJ1-3; no clear D. This CDR3 region has 15 residues. The ends were cut back, 5 bases at V and 1 base at J, with 12 bases in the middle. From germline, CDR1 is KGHSH and CDR2 LQKENI. The CDR3 loop reads CASSDVYRSGNTIYF. CDR3 sequence (DNA): TGTGCCAGCTCAGACGTTTATAGGTCTGGAAACACCATATATTTT.

This clonotype occurred many times. The J gene is TRBJ1-2, the V gene TRBV7-2; 7 nucleotides line up with TRBD1. The germline V gene has CDR1 SGHTA and CDR2 FQGNSA. This CDR3 region has 16 residues. V dropped 2 bases and J dropped 2; count of bases not matched to a gene: 8. CDR3 sequence: CASSLMSPGGNYGYTF. CDR3 in DNA: TGTGCCAGCAGCTTAATGTCGCCAGGGGGAAACTATGGCTACACCTTC.

This clonotype was observed a handful of times. This chain connects TRBV19 to TRBJ2-3, with 13 bases that match TRBD2. V shed 4 bases, J shed 6 bases, and the junction held 7 bases outside the gene matches. This CDR3 spans 16 amino acids. From germline, CDR1 is LNHDA and CDR2 SQIVND (reference sequence). Written as DNA, the CDR3 is TGTGCCAGTAGTACTCCGGGACTAGCGGGATCCGATACGCAGTATTTT. Protein sequence: CASSTPGLAGSDTQYF. The full variable domain, with the rest looked up from reference TRBV19 and TRBJ2-3, is DGGITQSPKYLFRKEGQNVTLSCEQNLNHDAMYWYRQDPGQGLRLIYYSQIVNDFQKGDIAEGYSVSREKKESFPLTVTSAQKNPTAFYLCASSTPGLAGSDTQYFGPGTRLTVL.

This clonotype has a count of ten or more. This chain connects TRBV6-2 or TRBV6-3 to TRBJ1-1; 7 nucleotides line up with TRBD1. The V and J ends lost 8 bases and 2 bases, in that order; junction bases with no gene match: 8. Per germline, CDR1 MNHEY and CDR2 SVGEGT. The CDR3 has 14 residues. CDR3 nucleotides: TGTGCCAGCCAGAGACAGGGCTCCAACACTGAAGCTTTCTTT. As protein: CASQRQGSNTEAFF.

In its sample, this clonotype was seen many times. The chain employs TRBV20-1 and TRBJ1-1; D unresolved. The CDR3 is made up of 12 amino acids. Per germline, CDR1 DFQATT and CDR2 SNEGSKA (reference sequence). V was cut by 3 bases and J by 1 base, with 6 bases left in between. The CDR3: CSARLQNTEAFF. In DNA form, the CDR3 reads TGCAGTGCTAGGCTGCAGAACACTGAAGCTTTCTTT.

This chain uses TRBV7-2 with TRBJ1-2, with a weak D call TRBD1 (5 bases). V was shortened by 5 bases and J by 4 bases, with 14 bases between the two germline ends. The germline V gene has CDR1 SGHTA and CDR2 FQGNSA. The CDR3 is 14 residues long. CDR3 sequence (DNA): TGTGCCAGCAGCGCGGACCCAGGGTCCTATGGCTACACCTTC. Translated, it gives CASSADPGSYGYTF.

This clonotype was counted ten times or more. The V call is TRBV11-3, the J call TRBJ2-2; 15 nucleotides line up with TRBD2. Germline lookup yields CDR1 SGHNT and CDR2 YENEEA. The CDR3 extends over 18 amino acids. With V trimmed by 0 bases and J by 3 bases, 2 bases remained unmatched. The CDR3: CASSLEGTSGRHTGELFF. In DNA form, the CDR3 reads TGTGCCAGCAGCTTAGAAGGGACTAGCGGGAGGCACACCGGGGAGCTGTTTTTT.

This clonotype was counted a few times. J is TRBJ2-1 and V is TRBV5-1; D unresolved. Per germline, CDR1 SGHRS and CDR2 YFSETQ. Trimming cost V 4 bases and J 5 bases, with 7 bases left between them. The length of the CDR3 is 12 residues. The CDR3 bases are TGCGCCAGCAGCCATCTTCACAATGAGCAGTTCTTC. This encodes CASSHLHNEQFF.

V gene TRBV6-2 or TRBV6-3 combines with J gene TRBJ2-1; tentatively, D is TRBD1 or TRBD2 (5 bases each). CDR3 length equals 14 residues. Trimming left V 1 base short and J 5 bases short, with 9 bases between. Germline V gene lookup returns CDR1 MNHEY and CDR2 SVGEGT. CDR3 coding DNA: TGTGCCAGCAGTTACTATGTGGGGGACAATGAGCAGTTCTTC. Its protein is CASSYYVGDNEQFF.

This clonotype was detected ten times or more. The CDR3 sequence is CASSRNPSADTQYF. The CDR3 DNA reads TGTGCCAGCAGTCGGAACCCGTCGGCAGATACGCAGTATTTT. The chain has TRBV7-6 and TRBJ2-3; D uncertain. CDR1 is SGHVS, CDR2 FNYEAQ, per germline. V shed 6 bases and J shed 4 bases, with 14 bases lying between them. The CDR3 spans 14 residues.

Ten or more counts support this clonotype. The rearrangement links TRBV7-2 to TRBJ2-1; 11 nucleotides match TRBD2. Germline assignment: CDR1 SGHTA and CDR2 FQGNSA. Trimming at V came to 5 bases and at J to 7 bases, leaving 10 bases not matched to a gene. CDR3 length: 16 amino acids. The DNA of the CDR3 is TGTGCCAGCAGCACCCGACTAGCGGGACTTTCGAATGAGCAGTTCTTC. Protein product: CASSTRLAGLSNEQFF.

This clonotype was detected a few times. The rearrangement joins TRBV18 to TRBJ1-2; 8 bases are shared with TRBD1. The CDR3 consists of 13 residues. V was clipped by 3 bases and J by 10 bases; unmatched bases: 7. Germline CDR1 KGHSH, CDR2 LQKENI. CDR3 coding DNA: TGTGCCAGCTCACCCGAAGGACAGGGACCCTACACCTTC. Amino acid sequence: CASSPEGQGPYTF.